Listed here are 27 T cell receptor beta chains from one sample, sequenced in a study of OX40 agonist ivuxolimab in advanced cancers. Clones were read by immunoSEQ multiplex PCR, and TCRdb kept only the in-frame ones, dropping some. Of about 94,000 clones listed, roughly nine tenths are singletons. The specimen was CD4+ or CD8+ T cells sorted from blood, collected in a trial of the OX40 agonist ivuxolimab. Receptor source: an adult with an advanced solid tumor such as melanoma, head and neck, liver or kidney cancer.

The V call is TRBV13, the J call TRBJ2-5; 7 positions match TRBD2. The germline V gene encodes CDR1 PRHDT and CDR2 FYEKMQ (reference sequence). The CDR3 is made up of 15 amino acids. Trimming cost V 2 bases and J 5 bases; bases outside gene matches: 8. CDR3 sequence: CASSLKYGEGETQYF. CDR3 in DNA: TGTGCCAGCAGCTTAAAGTATGGGGAGGGGGAGACCCAGTACTTC. The full variable domain, in which reference TRBV13 and TRBJ2-5 provide the parts outside the CDR3, is AAGVIQSPRHLIKEKRETATLKCYPIPRHDTVYWYQQGPGQDPQFLISFYEKMQSDKGSIPDRFSAQQFSDYHSELNMSSLELGDSALYFCASSLKYGEGETQYFGPGTRLLVL.

The genes are TRBV4-1 and TRBJ2-2; D gene unclear. Per germline, CDR1 MGHRA and CDR2 YSYEKL. The CDR3 length is 16 residues. Trimming stripped 0 bases from V and 1 base from J, with 9 bases between. CDR3 region: CASSQDSDKNTGELFF. The CDR3 nucleotides read TGCGCCAGCAGCCAAGATTCCGACAAGAACACCGGGGAGCTGTTTTTT.

The rearrangement joins TRBV11-2 to TRBJ2-7; D possibly matches TRBD1 or TRBD2 (5 bases each). Between the trimmed V and J ends, which lost 3 bases and 3 bases, there was a span of 9 bases. This CDR3 comprises 13 residues. Germline CDR1 reads SGHAT; CDR2 reads FQNNGV. CDR3 DNA: TGTGCCAGCAGCTTCGGGACCGACTACGAGCAGTACTTC. As protein: CASSFGTDYEQYF.

The chain joins TRBV6-4 to TRBJ2-5; D tentatively fits TRBD1 or TRBD2 (5 bases each). This CDR3 has 16 residues. V lost 4 bases and J lost 1, with 16 bases in between. CDR1 and CDR2 from the germline V gene are MRHNA and SNTAGT. The CDR3 region is CASSAVGRGTQETQYF. CDR3 nucleotide sequence: TGTGCCAGCAGTGCCGTCGGCCGGGGCACCCAAGAGACCCAGTACTTC.

The rearrangement links TRBV7-6 to TRBJ1-4, with 9 nucleotides matching TRBD1. The CDR3 totals 15 residues. V trimming: 5 bases; J trimming: 8 bases; junction bases outside the gene matches: 9. Germline V gene lookup returns CDR1 SGHVS and CDR2 FNYEAQ. CDR3 sequence (DNA): TGTGCCAGCAGCCTTGGACAGGGGCTTCGAGAAAAACTGTTTTTT. It is translated as CASSLGQGLREKLFF. Variable domain in full (rest from reference TRBV7-6 and TRBJ1-4): GAGVSQSPRYKVTKRGQDVALRCDPISGHVSLYWYRQALGQGPEFLTYFNYEAQQDKSGLPNDRFSAERPEGSISTLTIQRTEQRDSAMYRCASSLGQGLREKLFFGSGTQLSVL.

V gene TRBV6-5 combines with J gene TRBJ1-1; no reliable D call. V shed 7 bases and J shed 10 bases, with 13 bases lying between them. Germline CDR1 MNHEY, CDR2 SVGAGI. The CDR3 is 11 residues long. For the CDR3, the DNA is TGTGCCAGCACCCCCCCGTCGCGAGCTTTCTTT. Translating gives CASTPPSRAFF.

The rearrangement uses TRBV19 and TRBJ2-1, with D tentatively TRBD1 (7 bases). Trimming left V 4 bases short and J 3 bases short, with 13 bases between. The germline V gene encodes CDR1 LNHDA and CDR2 SQIVND (reference sequence). There are 15 residues in the CDR3. CDR3 DNA sequence: TGTGCCAGTAGTACCTCGGGGGACAGCTACAATGAGCAGTTCTTC. Amino acid sequence: CASSTSGDSYNEQFF.

The chain combines TRBV2 with TRBJ1-4; no firm D call. Germline V gives CDR1 SNHLY, CDR2 FYNNEI. The CDR3 sequence is 11 residues long. V dropped 4 bases and J dropped 7 bases, with 4 bases sitting between them. CDR3 residues: CASSVAEKLFF. The CDR3, as DNA: TGTGCCAGCAGTGTTGCTGAAAAACTGTTTTTT.

The rearrangement uses TRBV6-4 and TRBJ2-3; D is ambiguous. Trimming took 0 bases from V and 3 from J, leaving 13 bases between them. The CDR3 runs 16 residues. In germline, CDR1 is MRHNA, CDR2 SNTAGT. CDR3 in DNA: TGTGCCAGCAGTGACTCGATTTCTACCGGGACAGATACGCAGTATTTT. Its translation: CASSDSISTGTDTQYF.

The chain has TRBV6-5 and TRBJ2-2, with 9 nucleotides matching TRBD1. The CDR3 is 14 residues long. V dropped 6 bases and J dropped 6; count of bases not matched to a gene: 5. Per the germline V gene, CDR1 is MNHEY and CDR2 is SVGAGI. CDR3 coding DNA: TGTGCCAGCAGGGGGACAGGGAGCCCCGGGGAGCTGTTTTTT. It codes for CASRGTGSPGELFF.

V and J are TRBV19 and TRBJ1-5; TRBD1 might be the D (5 bases). The CDR3 totals 13 residues. Per germline, CDR1 LNHDA and CDR2 SQIVND (reference sequence). Trimming took 4 bases from V and 7 from J, leaving 11 bases between them. CDR3 nucleotide sequence: TGTGCCAGTAGTACCTGGGGGGGGCAGCCCCAGCATTTT. Protein product: CASSTWGGQPQHF.

A note on this clone: At one end the junction does not follow the germline gene, possibly because of a read error. V usage is TRBV4-3 and J usage is TRBJ2-1, with 11 bases fitting TRBD2. CDR3 length: 13 amino acids. Germline CDR1 is LGHNA and CDR2 is YSLEER. In DNA form, the CDR3 reads TGCGCCAGCAGCCAAGATCCACTAGCGGGGGTGATCTTC. Its protein product is CASSQDPLAGVIF.

The gene calls are TRBV7-6 and TRBJ2-2; D ambiguous. Germline V CDR1 and CDR2: SGHVS, FNYEAQ. V lost 4 bases and J lost 4, with 10 bases in between. The CDR3 runs to 14 residues. The CDR3 loop reads CASSWASGTGELFF. The CDR3 coding sequence is TGTGCCAGCAGCTGGGCCTCGGGCACCGGGGAGCTGTTTTTT.

This clone was recorded once. The rearrangement uses TRBV19 and TRBJ2-2; 7 bases are a match to TRBD2. In germline, CDR1 is LNHDA, CDR2 SQIVND (reference sequence). CDR3 length equals 15 residues. Trimming took 7 bases from V and 2 from J; bases not matched to a gene: 7. CDR3 bases: TGTGCCAGTACCATGGGGACTATAAACACCGGGGAGCTGTTTTTT. Translation gives CASTMGTINTGELFF. The full variable domain, in which reference TRBV19 and TRBJ2-2 provide the parts outside the CDR3, is DGGITQSPKYLFRKEGQNVTLSCEQNLNHDAMYWYRQDPGQGLRLIYYSQIVNDFQKGDIAEGYSVSREKKESFPLTVTSAQKNPTAFYLCASTMGTINTGELFFGEGSRLTVL.

This clone came up once. The chain combines TRBV6-1 with TRBJ2-7; no firm D call. The germline V gene has CDR1 MNHNS and CDR2 SASEGT. This CDR3 has 10 residues. The ends were cut back, 6 bases at V and 5 bases at J, with 5 bases in the middle. The DNA for the CDR3 is TGTGCCAGCAGGCTAAACGAGCAGTACTTC. It specifies CASRLNEQYF.

The chain recombines TRBV25-1 with TRBJ2-5; D remains ambiguous. V was clipped by 3 bases and J by 2 bases, with 10 bases between them. Germline V gene sequence: CDR1 MGHDK, CDR2 SYGVNS. The CDR3 is 14 residues long. The CDR3 region has the DNA TGTGCCAGCAGTGATAGGTGGGGTCAAGAGACCCAGTACTTC. The encoded protein is CASSDRWGQETQYF.

V and J are TRBV4-1 and TRBJ1-4; D is unclear. Deletions cut 0 bases from V and 4 bases from J, with 12 bases between. The length of the CDR3 is 16 residues. The germline gives CDR1 MGHRA, CDR2 YSYEKL. CDR3 coding DNA: TGCGCCAGCAGCCAAGATCCCGGGAGAATTAATGAAAAACTGTTTTTT. Protein: CASSQDPGRINEKLFF.

The chain joins TRBV4-1 to TRBJ1-6; D not certain. Germline CDR1 reads MGHRA; CDR2 reads YSYEKL. Deletions cut 0 bases from V and 9 bases from J, with 6 bases between. CDR3 length equals 13 residues. Here the CDR3 reads CASSQDSSSPLHF. The CDR3 DNA is TGCGCCAGCAGCCAAGATTCATCTTCACCCCTCCACTTT.

This rearrangement joins TRBV25-1 to TRBJ1-6; 7 bases align to TRBD1. V gave up 1 base and J gave up 3 bases; unmatched junction bases: 0. The germline CDR1 and CDR2 sequences are MGHDK and SYGVNS. CDR3 length: 15 residues. The chain's CDR3 is CASSEWDSYNSPLHF. CDR3 nucleotide sequence: TGTGCCAGCAGTGAATGGGACAGCTATAATTCACCCCTCCACTTT.

This clone occurred once. The J gene is TRBJ1-2, the V gene TRBV4-3; tentative D call: TRBD1 (6 bases). Trimming took off 0 bases at V and 8 bases at J, with 13 bases between the two ends. Germline-derived CDR1 and CDR2 are LGHNA and YSLEER. CDR3 length: 14 residues. The CDR3 is CASSQEGQGRGYTF. The CDR3 DNA is TGCGCCAGCAGCCAAGAGGGGCAGGGGAGGGGCTACACCTTC.

This clone was seen a single time. The chain couples TRBV5-6 to TRBJ2-3; D ambiguous. CDR1 is SGHDT, CDR2 YYEEEE, per germline. V lost 5 bases and J lost 7, with 11 bases in between. The CDR3 is 12 amino acids. CDR3 sequence (DNA): TGTGCCAGCAGTTGGGGTCTATATACGCAGTATTTT. Amino acid sequence: CASSWGLYTQYF.

This chain links TRBV2 with TRBJ2-1; 9 bases align to TRBD2. J was trimmed by 2 bases and V by 4 bases; bases with no gene match: 3. The germline V gene has CDR1 SNHLY and CDR2 FYNNEI. CDR3 length equals 15 residues. CDR3 protein: CASSAGTSTYNEQFF. In DNA form, the CDR3 reads TGTGCCAGCAGTGCAGGGACTAGCACCTACAATGAGCAGTTCTTC.

V is TRBV4-3 and J is TRBJ2-7; D is perhaps TRBD1 (7 bases). This CDR3 has 14 amino acids. Trimming shortened V by 4 bases and J by 2 bases, and 12 bases separated the two germline ends. CDR1 is LGHNA and CDR2 is YSLEER in the germline V gene. The CDR3 sequence: CASSPGGGPYEQYF. As DNA, the CDR3 is TGCGCCAGCAGCCCAGGGGGAGGCCCCTACGAGCAGTACTTC.

Of note for this clone: Other nucleotide sequences from this sample produce the same CDR3. The J gene is TRBJ2-7, the V gene TRBV6-5; D might be TRBD2 (6 bases). From germline, CDR1 is MNHEY and CDR2 SVGAGI. The germline V and J ends were trimmed by 2 bases and 7 bases, with 6 bases remaining between them. The CDR3 extends over 11 amino acids. The CDR3 region has the DNA TGTGCCAGCAGTTACGGGAGGGAGCAGTACTTC. Translating gives CASSYGREQYF.

The genes are TRBV5-1 and TRBJ2-2; 8 bases are shared with TRBD2. The CDR3 runs 13 residues. Germline lookup yields CDR1 SGHRS and CDR2 YFSETQ. V lost 2 bases and J lost 9; bases outside the gene matches: 3. The CDR3 is CASSLAGVRELFF. The CDR3 DNA reads TGCGCCAGCAGCTTAGCGGGAGTGCGGGAGCTGTTTTTT.

The chain couples TRBV15 to TRBJ2-1; D might be TRBD2 (5 bases). There are 14 residues in the CDR3. Trimming shortened V by 5 bases and J by 9 bases, and 17 bases separated the two germline ends. Germline V lookup: CDR1 LNHNV, CDR2 YYDKDF (reference sequence). For the CDR3, the DNA is TGTGCCACCAGCTCACCCCTTAGCGACGGTGAGCAGTTCTTC. Protein sequence: CATSSPLSDGEQFF.

The V gene is TRBV4-1, the J gene TRBJ1-4; 12 bases map to TRBD1. The V segment lost 3 bases and the J segment 9 bases; nucleotides outside the gene matches: 17. This CDR3 comprises 19 residues. Germline-derived CDR1 and CDR2 are MGHRA and YSYEKL. The CDR3 is CASSHRAPGQGALNKKLFF. The CDR3, as DNA: TGCGCCAGCAGCCATCGAGCCCCGGGACAGGGGGCGCTAAATAAAAAACTGTTTTTT.